This record covers a single T cell receptor (beta chain). Its antigen is still unknown. This entry is derived from a study of shared clonotypes between healthy human individuals. TCRdb's copy holds only in-frame clones and misses some; the assay was immunoSEQ multiplex PCR. Of around 330,000 clones detected, roughly 70% appear once; the ten largest clones hold 10%. Study-wide results and caveats: Among the subsets, naive ones generally showed larger estimated richness than memory ones.

The TCR was taken from a man aged 25 to 40 in good health. The sample was memory CD4+ T cells sorted from blood. Subset defined: CD45RA-negative fraction.

The CDR3 loop reads CASSQSCGSSYEQYF. CDR3 DNA: TGCGCCAGCAGTCAATCGTGCGGGAGCTCCTACGAGCAGTACTTC. This chain uses TRBV23-1 with TRBJ2-7, with 7 positions matching TRBD2. TRBV23-1 is sorted into the ORF group, with uncertain function. The CDR3 loop spans 15 amino acids. Germline trimming cut 0 bases from V and 0 bases from J; bases unmatched to any gene: 2.